This paragraph covers one T cell receptor (beta chain) sequence. Its antigen is as yet unknown. Using immunoSEQ multiplex PCR, the repertoire was profiled, and TCRdb retains in-frame clones only, with some absent. The profile covers under 95,000 clones, with around nine tenths appearing a single time and approximately 1.5% taken by the ten largest. The data were taken from a study of OX40 agonist ivuxolimab in advanced cancers. Study overall: Patients were treated with ivuxolimab, an agonistic anti-OX40 (CD134) antibody.

Study-wide results and limits: More expanded clones were found, on average, in CD8+ than in CD4+ T cells. With doses of 0.1 to 3.0 mg/kg, CD4+ and CD8+ blood T cells had undergone clonal expansion by week 6.

Germline V lookup: CDR1 SGHVS, CDR2 FQNEAQ. The CDR3 covers 15 residues. V dropped 4 bases and J dropped 0 bases, with 13 bases sitting between them. The origin of this receptor is an adult with an advanced solid tumor such as melanoma, head and neck, liver or kidney cancer. The chain links TRBV7-8 to TRBJ2-7, with D perhaps TRBD1 or TRBD2 (5 bases each). Material: CD4+ or CD8+ T cells sorted from blood, obtained in a trial of the OX40 agonist ivuxolimab. The CDR3 coding sequence is TGTGCCAGCAGCTCCCAAGGGACCCTCTCCTACGAGCAGTACTTC. Protein sequence: CASSSQGTLSYEQYF.